This is a list of T cell receptor beta chains from one sample in a study of somatic mutations in cytotoxic T cells in rheumatoid arthritis. The data were produced by immunoSEQ multiplex PCR, yet TCRdb's version contains in-frame clones alone and is incomplete. The table has about 3,900 clones, 80% to 95% seen once. Sequencing used CD8+ T cells sorted from blood. These receptors were taken from a woman aged 60-70 years with rheumatoid arthritis. Each CDR3 is given with its conserved first and last residue. D genes are given only for firm matches. Clone size is shown for a subset of rows, as once, few, many or a class of expanded clone.

TRBD1	TRBV10-1	NA	TRBJ1-1	CASSGLTGGTEAFF	TGCGCCAGCAGTGGCTTGACAGGGGGCACTGAAGCTTTCTTT
NA	TRBV5-1	NA	TRBJ2-2	CASSLGQTGELFF	TGCGCCAGCAGCCTCGGACAGACCGGGGAGCTGTTTTTT
TRBD2	TRBV27	NA	TRBJ2-1	CASSLPPLAGGHNEQFF	TGTGCCAGCAGTTTACCCCCACTAGCGGGGGGCCACAATGAGCAGTTCTTC
NA	TRBV28	NA	TRBJ1-1	CASRSNTEAFF	TGTGCCAGCAGATCTAACACTGAAGCTTTCTTT
NA	TRBV7-9	NA	TRBJ2-2	CASSPPRVPGELFF	TGTGCCAGCAGCCCCCCGAGGGTTCCCGGGGAGCTGTTTTTT
TRBD1	TRBV13	NA	TRBJ2-4	CASSSDRADIQYF	TGTGCCAGCAGCTCGGACAGGGCGGACATTCAGTACTTC
TRBD1	TRBV7-9	NA	TRBJ1-3	CASSLASGGLGDTIYF	TGTGCCAGCAGCTTAGCTTCAGGGGGCCTCGGAGACACCATATATTTT
NA	TRBV7-9	NA	TRBJ1-5	CASSPPDSPSNQPQHF	TGTGCCAGCAGCCCTCCGGACAGCCCTAGCAATCAGCCCCAGCATTTT
NA	TRBV5-1	NA	TRBJ2-1	CASSFRGNEQFF	TGCGCCAGCAGCTTCAGGGGAAATGAGCAGTTCTTC
TRBD2	TRBV27	NA	TRBJ2-3	CASSFSGGALDTQYF	TGTGCCAGCAGTTTTAGCGGGGGGGCCCTTGATACGCAGTATTTT
TRBD2	TRBV7-6	NA	TRBJ2-7	CASSLTSGRPSHEQYF	TGTGCCAGCAGCCTGACTAGCGGGAGGCCCTCCCACGAGCAGTACTTC
TRBD2	TRBV4-2	NA	TRBJ2-3	CASSPPGLAVYTDTQYF	TGTGCCAGCAGCCCCCCCGGACTAGCGGTATACACAGATACGCAGTATTTT
NA	TRBV6-6	NA	TRBJ2-3	CASSDGVGTDTQYF	TGTGCCAGCAGCGACGGAGTCGGGACAGATACGCAGTATTTT
TRBD1	TRBV7-9	NA	TRBJ1-6	CASSLVGTGEGYNSPLHF	TGTGCCAGCAGCTTAGTCGGGACAGGGGAAGGCTATAATTCACCCCTCCACTTT
NA	TRBV28	NA	TRBJ1-3	CASVQTGYRRNTIYF	TGTGCCAGCGTACAAACAGGGTATCGGAGAAACACCATATATTTT
NA	TRBV27	NA	TRBJ2-3	CASSLIPVGTDTQYF	TGTGCCAGCAGTTTAATACCGGTGGGCACAGATACGCAGTATTTT
NA	TRBV27	NA	TRBJ2-4	CASSPEGLRNIQYF	TGTGCCAGCAGTCCGGAGGGTTTGAGAAACATTCAGTACTTC
TRBD1	TRBV5-4	NA	TRBJ1-4	CASSLDRGLANEKLFF	TGTGCCAGCAGCTTGGACAGGGGGCTGGCTAATGAAAAACTGTTTTTT
NA	TRBV7-2	once	TRBJ1-5	CASSRDYQPQHF	TGTGCCAGCAGCCGGGATTATCAGCCCCAGCATTTT
TRBD1	TRBV4-1	NA	TRBJ2-7	CASSQEATGGYEQYF	TGCGCCAGCAGCCAAGAGGCGACAGGGGGCTACGAGCAGTACTTC
TRBD2	TRBV7-9	NA	TRBJ2-1	CASSAGLAGGRFF	TGTGCCAGCAGCGCGGGACTAGCGGGGGGGAGGTTCTTC
TRBD2	TRBV19	NA	TRBJ2-1	CASSRSGLGYNEQFF	TGTGCCAGTAGTAGATCGGGACTAGGGTACAATGAGCAGTTCTTC
NA	TRBV28	NA	TRBJ2-1	CASSLDRQGTYNEQFF	TGTGCCAGCAGTTTAGATCGCCAGGGGACCTACAATGAGCAGTTCTTC
NA	TRBV5-6	NA	TRBJ1-2	CASSLSEDLRYTF	TGTGCCAGCAGCTTGTCGGAGGACTTGAGATACACCTTC